The rows below give T cell receptor beta chains drawn from one sample of a study of OX40 agonist ivuxolimab in advanced cancers. Clones were sequenced by immunoSEQ multiplex PCR, and TCRdb holds only the in-frame ones, with some missing. The data show tens of thousands of clones, roughly 80% seen once. Material: CD4+ or CD8+ T cells sorted from blood, obtained in a trial of the OX40 agonist ivuxolimab. The receptors here all came from an adult with an advanced solid tumor such as melanoma, head and neck, liver or kidney cancer. Each CDR3 is given with its conserved first and last residue. D genes are given only for firm matches. The size of a clone is reported for some rows only, either as once, few or many, or as a class for expanded clones.

cdr3_aa	v_call	clone_size	d_call
CASSLAVDFTDTQYF	TRBV7-8	-	-
CASSELRTGTTNTGELFF	TRBV25-1	-	TRBD2
CASSPRQGVSTDTQYF	TRBV7-3	-	TRBD1
CASSQGHYTEAFF	TRBV14	-	-
CASSLARGQNNSPLHF	TRBV5-4	-	-
CASSPIQGGVGPQHF	TRBV27	-	-
CASGQGTNYEQYF	TRBV7-2	-	-
CASSVGVEEAQYF	TRBV9	-	-
CASSVGGWNEKLFF	TRBV7-2	-	TRBD1
CASSQRVGRDRNTDTQYF	TRBV4-3	-	-
CASSQDRRGRAMGEQYF	TRBV4-2	-	TRBD2
CAWSTGSNQPQHF	TRBV30	-	-
CASSSRPVDTQYF	TRBV7-3	-	-
CASSLVDREEKLFF	TRBV7-9	once	TRBD1
CSVGRLAESTDTQYF	TRBV29-1	-	TRBD2
CASSLADYPGYTF	TRBV11-2	-	-
CASSSGTGANTDTQYF	TRBV5-1	-	TRBD1
CASSLRTGALNGYTF	TRBV5-5	-	TRBD1
CASRGGTGGDQPQHF	TRBV6-5	-	TRBD1
CASSQETGTTGELFF	TRBV4-2	-	-
CASSTGLADSEQYF	TRBV7-3	-	TRBD2
CASSFFGGPEQYF	TRBV5-4	medium-sized	-
CATGTGPWGNEKLFF	TRBV6-5	-	TRBD1
CASSLGASGEETQYF	TRBV5-1	-	TRBD2
CSVGQGQGDTQYF	TRBV29-1	-	TRBD1
CASSYSPGAGTDTQYF	TRBV6-6	-	-
CASSLDSMGYEQYF	TRBV5-4	-	-
CASSGGGGGVTDTQYF	TRBV5-1	-	TRBD2
CASSLGGRRRTGELFF	TRBV11-2	once	-
CASSVAGGANTEAFF	TRBV9	few	TRBD1